Below are 15 T cell receptor beta chains sequenced from a single sample in a study of T-cell memory formation after mild COVID-19. TCRdb itself ran the 5' RACE reads through MiXCR, one entry per CDR3 protein. The repertoire consists of about 340,000 distinct CDR3 sequences, with 20% to 25% occurring once and the leading ten covering around 23%. Sequencing input: PBMCs or a T cell subset sorted from them (not recorded which). The origin of the receptors is a man between 18 and 29 years old who had mild COVID-19 (a few samples of this study predate the infection). Cell type and time point are not known.

The V call is TRBV11-2, the J call TRBJ1-3; 7 bases align to TRBD1. Germline lookup yields CDR1 SGHAT and CDR2 FQNNGV. This CDR3 contains 14 residues. V shed 4 bases and J 4 bases; nucleotides not matched to a gene: 4. CDR3 loop: CASSSTGRGNTIYF. DNA of the CDR3: TGTGCCAGCAGCTCGACAGGGCGGGGAAACACCATATATTTT.

In this sample, this clonotype turned up many times. The V call is TRBV5-1, the J call TRBJ2-7; D may match TRBD1 or TRBD2 (5 bases each). V gave up 4 bases and J gave up 4 bases, with 12 bases separating them. The CDR3 sequence is 13 residues long. CDR1 is SGHRS and CDR2 is YFSETQ in the germline V gene. CDR3: CASSPGTAYEQYF. The CDR3 DNA reads as TGCGCCAGCAGCCCCGGGACGGCGTACGAGCAGTACTTC.

This clonotype was seen a handful of times. The CDR3 nucleotides are TGCAGTGCTTCCCGGACTAGCGGGGGGACAGATACGCAGTATTTT. Its protein is CSASRTSGGTDTQYF. This chain links TRBV20-1 with TRBJ2-3, with 14 bases lining up with TRBD2. J was trimmed by 3 bases and V by 5 bases; bases with no gene match: 4. Germline V gene sequence: CDR1 DFQATT, CDR2 SNEGSKA (reference sequence). This CDR3 spans 15 amino acids.

This clonotype has only a few counts. V gene TRBV4-3 combines with J gene TRBJ2-7, with D unresolved. V shed 0 bases and J shed 3 bases, with 9 bases lying between them. CDR3 length equals 14 residues. Per the germline V gene, CDR1 is LGHNA and CDR2 is YSLEER. CDR3 nucleotides: TGCGCCAGCAGCCAAGAATTTGGCAACTACGAGCAGTACTTC. Translation: CASSQEFGNYEQYF.

The chain combines TRBV5-1 with TRBJ2-3, with a weak D call TRBD1 (5 bases). Trimming removed 0 bases from V and 1 base from J, with 12 bases in between. CDR3 length equals 16 residues. Germline lookup yields CDR1 SGHRS and CDR2 YFSETQ. This chain's CDR3 is CASSLVPGPGTDTQYF. In DNA, the CDR3 is TGCGCCAGCAGCTTGGTTCCAGGGCCTGGCACAGATACGCAGTATTTT.

This clonotype was seen repeatedly, ten times or more. The V call is TRBV12-3 or TRBV12-4, the J call TRBJ2-5; D is possibly TRBD1 (5 bases). Trimming took off 5 bases at V and 3 bases at J, with 13 bases between the two ends. This CDR3 region has 14 residues. In nucleotides, the CDR3 is TGTGCCAGCAGTCCCACCTGGACAAAAGAGACCCAGTACTTC. It encodes CASSPTWTKETQYF.

This clonotype was counted only a few times. The chain is built from TRBV7-2 and TRBJ1-6; D is perhaps TRBD1 (5 bases). Germline CDR1 and CDR2: SGHTA and FQGNSA. This CDR3 has 15 amino acids. V lost 4 bases and J lost 6, with 13 bases in between. DNA for the CDR3: TGTGCCAGCAGCTCCCGACAGCCCATTAATTCACCCCTCCACTTT. Translated, it gives CASSSRQPINSPLHF.

J is TRBJ2-3 and V is TRBV4-2; maybe TRBD2 (6 bases). There are 14 residues in the CDR3. Trimming removed 0 bases at V and 11 bases at J, with 15 bases between. The germline V gene encodes CDR1 LGHNA and CDR2 YNFKEQ. Here the CDR3 reads CASSQDGSAVRQYF. The CDR3 bases are TGTGCCAGCAGCCAAGACGGGAGCGCCGTGAGGCAGTATTTT.

The chain couples TRBV12-3 or TRBV12-4 to TRBJ2-1; D unresolved. V shed 2 bases and J shed 6 bases, with 8 bases lying between them. The length of the CDR3 is 13 residues. The CDR3 is CASSLLPANEQFF. The CDR3 nucleotides are TGTGCCAGCAGTTTATTACCGGCCAATGAGCAGTTCTTC.

J is TRBJ1-2 and V is TRBV5-1; 12 nucleotides align to TRBD1. Germline values: CDR1 SGHRS, CDR2 YFSETQ. This CDR3 region has 15 residues. With 0 bases clipped from V and 9 bases from J, the junction kept 6 bases outside the gene matches. CDR3 loop: CASSLGGTGGESYTF. Here the CDR3 DNA reads TGCGCCAGCAGCTTGGGGGGGACAGGGGGCGAAAGCTACACCTTC.

The chain couples TRBV4-3 to TRBJ1-6, with 7 bases that match TRBD1. CDR1 is LGHNA and CDR2 is YSLEER in the germline V gene. J gave up 10 bases and V 0 bases, and 12 bases lay outside the gene matches. The CDR3 has 17 amino acids. CDR3 loop: CASSQDPAGGRRSPLHF. The CDR3 nucleotides are TGCGCCAGCAGCCAAGACCCGGCAGGGGGGCGGAGGTCACCCCTCCACTTT.

This clonotype was seen a few times. CDR3 amino acids: CASSVGTGRTTSTDTQYF. DNA for the CDR3: TGTGCCAGCAGCGTAGGGACAGGGAGGACTACTAGCACAGATACGCAGTATTTT. The gene calls are TRBV9 and TRBJ2-3, with 8 nucleotides matching TRBD1. This CDR3 has 18 residues. V was clipped by 0 bases and J by 0 bases; unmatched bases: 9. CDR1 is SGDLS and CDR2 is YYNGEE in the germline V gene.

The chain recombines TRBV7-6 with TRBJ2-2; 7 bases fit TRBD1. This CDR3 is built from 15 residues. Looked up from germline, CDR1 is SGHVS and CDR2 is FNYEAQ. V lost 2 bases, J lost 3 bases, and 3 bases stayed unmatched. CDR3 coding DNA: TGTGCCAGCAGCTTAAGGGGGCAGGACACCGGGGAGCTGTTTTTT. This sequence encodes CASSLRGQDTGELFF.

V gene TRBV7-2 combines with J gene TRBJ2-5; no clear D gene. Germline assignment: CDR1 SGHTA and CDR2 FQGNSA. Trimming removed 5 bases from V and 5 bases from J, with 9 bases in between. The CDR3 sequence is 12 residues long. The CDR3 region has the DNA TGTGCCAGCAGCCGGCCTCGGGAGACCCAGTACTTC. Protein sequence: CASSRPRETQYF.

The chain carries TRBV5-1 and TRBJ2-7; D not certain. The length of the CDR3 is 14 residues. The V end was cut by 0 bases, the J end by 1 base, with 8 bases between. Germline CDR1 is SGHRS and CDR2 is YFSETQ. CDR3 loop: CASSLGGLSYEQYF. CDR3 bases: TGCGCCAGCAGCTTGGGGGGTTTATCCTACGAGCAGTACTTC.